The 20 T cell receptor beta chains reported below all come from one sample, sequenced in a study of OX40 agonist ivuxolimab in advanced cancers. The assay was immunoSEQ multiplex PCR, and TCRdb's table has in-frame clones only and misses some. The profile shows about 43,000 clones, approximately 83% of them singletons. Sequenced here: CD4+ or CD8+ T cells sorted from blood, sampled in a trial of the OX40 agonist ivuxolimab. Receptor source: an adult with an advanced solid tumor such as melanoma, head and neck, liver or kidney cancer.

The chain has TRBV6-5 and TRBJ1-6; D is uncertain. The CDR3 spans 14 residues. The germline V gene has CDR1 MNHEY and CDR2 SVGAGI. V dropped 5 bases and J dropped 10 bases, with 15 bases sitting between them. CDR3 DNA: TGTGCCAGCAGTCCCGGACTGAGCGGCTCACCCCTCCACTTT. Translation gives CASSPGLSGSPLHF.

This rearrangement joins TRBV4-1 to TRBJ2-6, with 7 bases fitting TRBD1. This CDR3 contains 18 residues. The junction had 5 bases not matched to a gene; V was cut back by 0 bases and J by 0 bases. The germline V gene encodes CDR1 MGHRA and CDR2 YSYEKL. CDR3 DNA sequence: TGCGCCAGCAGCCAAGATACAGGGGATATCTCTGGGGCCAACGTCCTGACTTTC. Translation gives CASSQDTGDISGANVLTF.

The chain joins TRBV27 to TRBJ2-1, with TRBD1 identical over 9 bases. The CDR3 loop spans 13 amino acids. After removal of 6 bases from V and 8 bases from J, the junction contained 5 bases not matched to a gene. CDR1 and CDR2 (germline): MNHEY, SMNVEV (reference sequence). CDR3 in amino acids: CASRLQGADEQFF. The CDR3 DNA reads TGTGCCAGCAGGCTACAGGGGGCAGATGAGCAGTTCTTC.

The chain recombines TRBV6-1 with TRBJ2-5; no firm D call. The V and J ends lost 4 bases and 2 bases respectively, with 5 bases between them. The CDR3 runs 12 residues. Germline V gene lookup returns CDR1 MNHNS and CDR2 SASEGT. Here the CDR3 DNA reads TGTGCCAGCAGTGGGCATCAAGAGACCCAGTACTTC. Translation gives CASSGHQETQYF.

The chain couples TRBV5-1 to TRBJ2-5, with 7 bases that match TRBD2. Germline V gene sequence: CDR1 SGHRS, CDR2 YFSETQ. The junction had 10 bases not matched to a gene; V was cut back by 3 bases and J by 5 bases. CDR3 length equals 15 residues. CDR3 region: CASSSIGRAGETQYF. The CDR3 DNA follows: TGCGCCAGCAGCTCCATAGGGAGGGCGGGGGAGACCCAGTACTTC.

The chain links TRBV2 to TRBJ1-2; D is undetermined. With 7 bases removed from V and 4 bases from J, the gap between germline ends came to 10 bases. Per the germline V gene, CDR1 is SNHLY and CDR2 is FYNNEI. The CDR3 covers 12 residues. The CDR3 sequence: CASIRDGYGYTF. Here the CDR3 DNA reads TGTGCCAGCATAAGGGATGGCTATGGCTACACCTTC.

J is TRBJ1-6 and V is TRBV6-1; a weak D match, TRBD1 (6 bases). The CDR3 is 17 amino acids. The V end lost 2 bases, the J end lost 4 bases, and 15 bases lay between the germline ends. Germline CDR1 MNHNS, CDR2 SASEGT. CDR3: CASSERRGGTYNSPLHF. Here the CDR3 DNA reads TGTGCCAGCAGTGAAAGGAGGGGGGGGACATATAATTCACCCCTCCACTTT.

The CDR3 reads CASSPPGARADTQYF. The DNA of the CDR3 is TGTGCCAGCTCACCTCCGGGGGCGCGGGCAGATACGCAGTATTTT. The chain carries TRBV18 and TRBJ2-3; D possibly matches TRBD1 or TRBD2 (6 bases each). Germline CDR1 reads KGHSH; CDR2 reads LQKENI. This CDR3 has 15 amino acids. The V and J ends lost 3 bases and 4 bases respectively, with 14 bases between them.

The CDR3 here is CASSQDKETSGYEQYF. The CDR3, as DNA: TGCGCCAGCAGCCAAGATAAGGAGACTAGCGGGTACGAGCAGTACTTC. The rearrangement joins TRBV4-1 to TRBJ2-7; 10 bases align to TRBD2. The J segment lost 4 bases and the V segment lost 0 bases, leaving 6 bases of the junction unmatched. The CDR3 has 16 residues. Germline-derived CDR1 and CDR2 are MGHRA and YSYEKL.

J is TRBJ2-4 and V is TRBV14; possibly TRBD2 for D (5 bases). Germline V gene lookup returns CDR1 SGHDN and CDR2 FVKESK. V was pared by 1 base and J by 7 bases, with 11 bases between. The CDR3 is 14 residues long. The CDR3 bases are TGTGCCAGCAGCCAAGCGGGGTTGGTCAACATTCAGTACTTC. This translates into CASSQAGLVNIQYF.

This clone was counted a single time. V usage is TRBV5-1 and J usage is TRBJ1-1; D is possibly TRBD1 (5 bases). The CDR3 spans 15 residues. V dropped 1 base and J dropped 1 base, with 11 bases sitting between them. The V gene's germline CDR1 is SGHRS and CDR2 YFSETQ. Here the CDR3 reads CASSLISGSNTEAFF. CDR3 nucleotide sequence: TGCGCCAGCAGCTTGATTTCAGGGTCGAACACTGAAGCTTTCTTT.

A single count supports this clone. J is TRBJ1-2 and V is TRBV5-1; D remains ambiguous. Germline lookup yields CDR1 SGHRS and CDR2 YFSETQ. V dropped 3 bases and J dropped 7 bases, with 16 bases sitting between them. CDR3 size: 14 residues. This CDR3 is CASSSTERGRGYTF. The CDR3, as DNA: TGCGCCAGCAGCTCAACAGAGAGAGGACGTGGCTACACCTTC.

V and J are TRBV5-5 and TRBJ2-5, with D perhaps TRBD2 (5 bases). The V gene's germline CDR1 is SGHKS and CDR2 YYEKEE (reference sequence). Between the trimmed V and J ends, which lost 0 bases and 5 bases, there was a span of 8 bases. CDR3 size: 13 residues. CDR3 in DNA: TGTGCCAGCAGCTTGGTTCCGGGGGAGACCCAGTACTTC. This codes for CASSLVPGETQYF.

The rearrangement joins TRBV29-1 to TRBJ2-3, with 7 bases matching TRBD2. CDR1 SQVTM and CDR2 ANQGSEA come from the germline V gene. With 6 bases clipped from V and 0 bases from J, the junction kept 6 bases outside the gene matches. CDR3 length: 14 residues. Here the CDR3 reads CSVNGLESTDTQYF. CDR3 coding DNA: TGCAGCGTCAATGGACTAGAAAGCACAGATACGCAGTATTTT.

The chain carries TRBV19 and TRBJ1-2; D is uncertain. V lost 3 bases and J lost 4, with 6 bases in between. The CDR3 extends over 12 amino acids. In germline, CDR1 is LNHDA, CDR2 SQIVND (reference sequence). In DNA form, the CDR3 reads TGTGCCAGTAGTATGACGGTCTATGGCTACACCTTC. Protein: CASSMTVYGYTF.

This clone was picked up one time. The chain uses TRBV12-5 and TRBJ2-3; no clear D. From germline, CDR1 is LGHNT and CDR2 FRNRAP. Trimming cost V 7 bases and J 6 bases, with 8 bases left between them. The CDR3 is 11 residues long. CDR3 in DNA: TGTGCTAGTGTTTCCTTTGATACGCAGTATTTT. It translates to CASVSFDTQYF.

The chain is built from TRBV6-1 and TRBJ1-5; TRBD1 is a possible D gene (5 bases). Deletions cut 4 bases from V and 0 bases from J, with 10 bases between. CDR1 and CDR2 from the germline V gene are MNHNS and SASEGT. The CDR3 contains 15 residues. The CDR3: CASSVRTPSNQPQHF. CDR3 bases: TGTGCCAGCAGTGTACGGACACCTAGCAATCAGCCCCAGCATTTT.

The chain combines TRBV5-1 with TRBJ2-5; TRBD2 aligns across 10 bases. CDR3 length equals 16 residues. CDR1 is SGHRS and CDR2 is YFSETQ in the germline V gene. With V trimmed by 4 bases and J by 2 bases, 8 bases remained unmatched. CDR3 protein: CASSTGERGGQETQYF. The CDR3 DNA follows: TGCGCCAGCAGCACCGGAGAGCGGGGGGGACAAGAGACCCAGTACTTC.

The chain recombines TRBV19 with TRBJ2-4; D unresolved. This CDR3 comprises 16 residues. V lost 1 base to trimming and J lost 6 bases, with 16 bases between them. Germline CDR1 is LNHDA and CDR2 is SQIVND (reference sequence). CDR3: CASSIGGYFSTNIQYF. DNA of the CDR3: TGTGCCAGTAGTATAGGGGGTTATTTTTCTACAAACATTCAGTACTTC. The full variable domain, rest sourced from reference TRBV19 and TRBJ2-4, is DGGITQSPKYLFRKEGQNVTLSCEQNLNHDAMYWYRQDPGQGLRLIYYSQIVNDFQKGDIAEGYSVSREKKESFPLTVTSAQKNPTAFYLCASSIGGYFSTNIQYFGAGTRLSVL.

The chain links TRBV5-4 to TRBJ2-1, with D maybe TRBD1 (6 bases). V was trimmed by 0 bases and J by 0 bases, leaving 7 bases between them. This CDR3 is 15 amino acids long. CDR1 and CDR2 (germline): SGHNT, YYREEE (reference sequence). The CDR3 bases are TGTGCCAGCAGCTTGGGACAGGACTCCTACAATGAGCAGTTCTTC. It specifies CASSLGQDSYNEQFF.